Each of the 9 T cell receptor beta chains below was sequenced from the same sample in a study of OX40 agonist ivuxolimab in advanced cancers. Sequencing used immunoSEQ multiplex PCR; TCRdb keeps in-frame clones, though not all of them. In the table there are over 100,000 clones, 90% of which are singletons. The specimen was CD4+ or CD8+ T cells sorted from blood, collected in a trial of the OX40 agonist ivuxolimab. Receptors originate from an adult with an advanced solid tumor such as melanoma, head and neck, liver or kidney cancer.

This chain connects TRBV19 to TRBJ1-2, with D possibly matching TRBD1 (5 bases). The V and J ends lost 3 bases and 2 bases respectively, with 7 bases between them. This CDR3 region has 13 residues. Germline V CDR1 and CDR2: LNHDA, SQIVND (reference sequence). The CDR3 loop is CASSIQGNYGYTF. CDR3 in DNA: TGTGCCAGTAGTATCCAGGGCAACTATGGCTACACCTTC.

The chain is built from TRBV2 and TRBJ1-1, with D unresolved. Trimming cost V 5 bases and J 0 bases, with 10 bases left between them. This CDR3 spans 14 amino acids. Germline CDR1 reads SNHLY; CDR2 reads FYNNEI. The CDR3 protein is CASSRVGMNTEAFF. CDR3 DNA: TGTGCCAGCAGTAGGGTAGGGATGAACACTGAAGCTTTCTTT.

This clone occurred once. The rearrangement joins TRBV28 to TRBJ2-7, with TRBD2 matching over 8 bases. This CDR3 is 13 amino acids long. The J segment lost 1 base and the V segment lost 8 bases, leaving 4 bases of the junction unmatched. Germline CDR1 is MDHEN and CDR2 is SYDVKM. CDR3 protein: CASFAGGSYEQYF. The CDR3 DNA follows: TGTGCCAGCTTCGCGGGAGGTTCCTACGAGCAGTACTTC. The full variable domain, rest sourced from reference TRBV28 and TRBJ2-7, is DVKVTQSSRYLVKRTGEKVFLECVQDMDHENMFWYRQDPGLGLRLIYFSYDVKMKEKGDIPEGYSVSREKKERFSLILESASTNQTSMYLCASFAGGSYEQYFGPGTRLTVT.

This clone was counted a single time. The chain uses TRBV7-9 and TRBJ2-3; D gene unclear. The CDR3 consists of 14 residues. V lost 0 bases to trimming and J lost 0 bases, with 4 bases between them. Germline-derived CDR1 and CDR2 are SEHNR and FQNEAQ (reference sequence). CDR3 sequence (DNA): TGTGCCAGCAGCTTAGCGCCTAGCACAGATACGCAGTATTTT. Its protein is CASSLAPSTDTQYF.

This sequence joins TRBV18 and TRBJ2-5; D unresolved. V gave up 2 bases and J gave up 1 base, with 8 bases separating them. CDR1 KGHSH and CDR2 LQKENI come from the germline V gene. The CDR3 loop spans 14 amino acids. The CDR3 sequence: CASSPTGTQETQYF. In DNA, the CDR3 is TGTGCCAGCTCACCAACGGGTACCCAAGAGACCCAGTACTTC.

This clone was detected once. The V call is TRBV4-3, the J call TRBJ2-7; TRBD2 matches at 13 bases. Germline assignment: CDR1 LGHNA and CDR2 YSLEER. Trimming cost V 1 base and J 3 bases; bases outside gene matches: 0. The CDR3 loop spans 15 amino acids. The CDR3 DNA sequence: TGCGCCAGCAGCCAAGGACTAGCGGGAGGCTACGAGCAGTACTTC. It codes for CASSQGLAGGYEQYF.

The CDR3 region has the DNA TGTGCCAGCAGTCCTGTCCGGGACCATCATAAAGCTTTCTTT. Protein: CASSPVRDHHKAFF. V and J are TRBV28 and TRBJ1-1; perhaps TRBD1 as D (5 bases). Germline values: CDR1 MDHEN, CDR2 SYDVKM. This CDR3 is 14 amino acids long. The V end was cut by 5 bases, the J end by 9 bases, with 19 bases between.

The chain carries TRBV28 and TRBJ2-7, with TRBD1 matching over 9 bases. The V and J ends lost 6 bases and 4 bases, in that order; junction bases with no gene match: 7. The CDR3 totals 14 residues. Germline V gene sequence: CDR1 MDHEN, CDR2 SYDVKM. This CDR3 is CASSQPGQGYEQYF. CDR3 bases: TGTGCCAGCAGCCAACCGGGACAGGGATACGAGCAGTACTTC. The full variable domain, with the rest looked up from reference TRBV28 and TRBJ2-7, is DVKVTQSSRYLVKRTGEKVFLECVQDMDHENMFWYRQDPGLGLRLIYFSYDVKMKEKGDIPEGYSVSREKKERFSLILESASTNQTSMYLCASSQPGQGYEQYFGPGTRLTVT.

The genes are TRBV25-1 and TRBJ1-2; 8 nucleotides align to TRBD1. The V and J ends lost 4 bases and 1 base, in that order; junction bases with no gene match: 8. Looked up from germline, CDR1 is MGHDK and CDR2 is SYGVNS. This CDR3 region has 16 residues. In DNA form, the CDR3 reads TGTGCCAGCAGTGCCGCCGGGACAGGAGATAACTATGGCTACACCTTC. This codes for CASSAAGTGDNYGYTF.